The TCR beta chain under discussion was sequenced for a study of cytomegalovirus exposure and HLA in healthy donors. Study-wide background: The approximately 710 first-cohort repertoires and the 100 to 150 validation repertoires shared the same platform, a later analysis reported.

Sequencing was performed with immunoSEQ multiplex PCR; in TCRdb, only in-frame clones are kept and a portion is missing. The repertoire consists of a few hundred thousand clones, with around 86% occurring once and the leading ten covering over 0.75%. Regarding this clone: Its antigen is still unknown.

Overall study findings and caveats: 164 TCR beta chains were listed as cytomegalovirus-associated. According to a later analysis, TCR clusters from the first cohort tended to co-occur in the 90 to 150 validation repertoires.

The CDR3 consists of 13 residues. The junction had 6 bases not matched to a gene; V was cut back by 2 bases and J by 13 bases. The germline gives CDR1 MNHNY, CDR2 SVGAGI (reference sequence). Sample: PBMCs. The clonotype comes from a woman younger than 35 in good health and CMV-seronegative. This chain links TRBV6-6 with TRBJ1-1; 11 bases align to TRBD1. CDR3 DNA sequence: TGTGCCAGCAGTTACCGGGACAGGGGGTTAGGTTTCTTT. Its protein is CASSYRDRGLGFF.